The present T cell receptor (beta chain) was sequenced within a study of blood T cell repertoires in COVID-19. Trimming left V 0 bases short and J 6 bases short, with 9 bases between. CDR1 and CDR2 from the germline V gene are SGHNT and YYREEE (reference sequence). This CDR3 comprises 14 residues. Clones were sequenced by immunoSEQ multiplex PCR, and TCRdb holds only the in-frame ones, with some missing. The sample lists 250,000 or so clones; about 83% were seen once. The V and J genes are TRBV5-4 and TRBJ2-2; no clear D. The receptor comes from a young man who had recovered from COVID-19. Source material: peripheral blood. The CDR3 nucleotides are TGTGCCAGCAGCTTGGCCGAGAGTCCCGGGGAGCTGTTTTTT. Protein: CASSLAESPGELFF. Filled out from reference TRBV5-4 and TRBJ2-2, the complete variable domain reads ETGVTQSPTHLIKTRGQQVTLRCSSQSGHNTVSWYQQALGQGPQFIFQYYREEENGRGNFPPRFSGLQFPNYSSELNVNALELDDSALYLCASSLAESPGELFFGEGSRLTVL.